These 31 T cell receptor beta chains share one sample of origin, sequenced in a study of blood T cell repertoires in COVID-19. Data came from immunoSEQ multiplex PCR; TCRdb stores just in-frame clones and leaves some out. The sample yields roughly 80,000 clones, roughly 79% seen once. The source material was peripheral blood. The receptors derive from an older man with acute or convalescent COVID-19.

The J gene is TRBJ2-2, the V gene TRBV6-1, with D possibly being TRBD2 (6 bases). V gave up 5 bases and J gave up 5 bases, with 15 bases separating them. The V gene's germline CDR1 is MNHNS and CDR2 SASEGT. This CDR3 region has 15 residues. CDR3 in DNA: TGTGCCAGCAGTTTTGGGGGGAGGAATACCGGGGAGCTGTTTTTT. This encodes CASSFGGRNTGELFF.

The chain joins TRBV12-5 to TRBJ2-1; D perhaps matches TRBD1 (5 bases). Between the trimmed V and J ends, which lost 6 bases and 4 bases, there was a span of 10 bases. Germline V gene lookup returns CDR1 LGHNT and CDR2 FRNRAP. This CDR3 has 13 residues. CDR3 residues: CASGLTEYNEQFF. CDR3 DNA: TGTGCTAGTGGCTTGACAGAATACAATGAGCAGTTCTTC.

In its sample, this clone is medium-sized. The rearrangement joins TRBV28 to TRBJ2-7, with D possibly TRBD2 on 5 matching bases. This CDR3 has 14 amino acids. The V gene's germline CDR1 is MDHEN and CDR2 SYDVKM. Deletions cut 3 bases from V and 0 bases from J, with 9 bases between. CDR3 in amino acids: CASSFRADSYEQYF. The CDR3 DNA is TGTGCCAGCAGTTTCCGAGCGGACTCCTACGAGCAGTACTTC. The variable domain in full, completed from reference TRBV28 and TRBJ2-7, reads DVKVTQSSRYLVKRTGEKVFLECVQDMDHENMFWYRQDPGLGLRLIYFSYDVKMKEKGDIPEGYSVSREKKERFSLILESASTNQTSMYLCASSFRADSYEQYFGPGTRLTVT.

CDR3 DNA: TGCGCCAGCAGCTTACCCCGGGACACTGAAGCTTTCTTT. It translates to CASSLPRDTEAFF. This chain links TRBV5-1 with TRBJ1-1, with D unresolved. This CDR3 contains 13 residues. Germline loops: CDR1 SGHRS, CDR2 YFSETQ. V lost 2 bases and J 3 bases, leaving 8 bases between the germline ends.

This clone appeared a single time. This rearrangement joins TRBV24-1 to TRBJ2-2; weak D call: TRBD1 (6 bases). The CDR3 is 16 amino acids. CDR1 and CDR2 from the germline V gene are KGHDR and SFDVKD. Trimming took 3 bases from V and 5 from J, leaving 15 bases between them. The CDR3 bases are TGTGCCACCAGTGATCCGGGACAAGTCGCAACCGGGGAGCTGTTTTTT. Translation: CATSDPGQVATGELFF.

The chain employs TRBV10-3 and TRBJ2-1; perhaps TRBD2 as D (6 bases). Trimming removed 0 bases at V and 0 bases at J, with 9 bases between. The CDR3 spans 16 residues. Looked up from germline, CDR1 is ENHRY and CDR2 is SYGVKD. This CDR3 is CAISESVGGSYNEQFF. The CDR3 bases are TGTGCCATCAGTGAGTCGGTCGGGGGCTCCTACAATGAGCAGTTCTTC.

The V gene is TRBV18, the J gene TRBJ1-3, with TRBD1 identical over 8 bases. The CDR3 spans 15 residues. From germline, CDR1 is KGHSH and CDR2 LQKENI. Germline trimming cut 4 bases from V and 4 bases from J; bases unmatched to any gene: 6. The DNA of the CDR3 is TGTGCCAGCTCACGGTCGACAGGGGCCGGAAACACCATATATTTT. Amino acids: CASSRSTGAGNTIYF. The full variable domain, rest sourced from reference TRBV18 and TRBJ1-3, is NAGVMQNPRHLVRRRGQEARLRCSPMKGHSHVYWYRQLPEEGLKFMVYLQKENIIDESGMPKERFSAEFPKEGPSILRIQQVVRGDSAAYFCASSRSTGAGNTIYFGEGSWLTVV.

The chain carries TRBV2 and TRBJ1-3, with TRBD1 as a possible D gene (6 bases). Germline V gives CDR1 SNHLY, CDR2 FYNNEI. V shed 6 bases and J shed 2 bases, with 11 bases lying between them. CDR3 length equals 14 residues. The CDR3 protein is CASRGQGTGNTIYF. As DNA, the CDR3 is TGTGCCAGCAGGGGGCAGGGGACTGGAAACACCATATATTTT.

The V and J genes are TRBV18 and TRBJ1-5; 9 nucleotides match TRBD1. V lost 3 bases, J lost 4 bases, and 1 base stayed unmatched. The germline gives CDR1 KGHSH, CDR2 LQKENI. The CDR3 has 14 residues. The CDR3 region is CASSPDRGNQPQHF. As DNA, the CDR3 is TGTGCCAGCTCACCGGACAGGGGTAATCAGCCCCAGCATTTT.

This clone has a handful of counts. The chain is built from TRBV18 and TRBJ1-1; no reliable D call. The V and J ends lost 3 bases and 1 base respectively, with 6 bases between them. This CDR3 has 13 amino acids. From germline, CDR1 is KGHSH and CDR2 LQKENI. The CDR3 is CASSPIENTEAFF. DNA for the CDR3: TGTGCCAGCTCACCGATAGAGAACACTGAAGCTTTCTTT.

CDR3: CASSLVRSGVATQYF. Written as DNA, the CDR3 is TGTGCCAGCAGCTTAGTACGCTCCGGGGTTGCGACCCAGTACTTC. This chain joins TRBV5-6 and TRBJ2-5, with a weak D call TRBD2 (5 bases). This CDR3 comprises 15 residues. Deletions cut 2 bases from V and 7 bases from J, with 18 bases between. The V gene's germline CDR1 is SGHDT and CDR2 YYEEEE. The full variable domain, in which reference TRBV5-6 and TRBJ2-5 provide the parts outside the CDR3, is DAGVTQSPTHLIKTRGQQVTLRCSPKSGHDTVSWYQQALGQGPQFIFQYYEEEERQRGNFPDRFSGHQFPNYSSELNVNALLLGDSALYLCASSLVRSGVATQYFGPGTRLLVL.

V gene TRBV6-2 or TRBV6-3 combines with J gene TRBJ1-1, with D hard to call. Trimming left V 4 bases short and J 1 base short, with 13 bases between. This CDR3 contains 15 residues. CDR1 and CDR2 from the germline V gene are MNHEY and SVGEGT. CDR3 nucleotide sequence: TGTGCCAGCAGTTCTCTGGGCCGGGGGAACACTGAAGCTTTCTTT. This gives the protein CASSSLGRGNTEAFF.

The chain recombines TRBV30 with TRBJ1-1; tentative D call: TRBD1 (6 bases). V lost 4 bases to trimming and J lost 4 bases, with 22 bases between them. The CDR3 sequence is 16 residues long. Per the germline V gene, CDR1 is GTSNPN and CDR2 is SVGIG (reference sequence). The CDR3 sequence: CAWKGIAATGLTEAFF. CDR3 nucleotide sequence: TGTGCCTGGAAAGGAATCGCTGCGACAGGACTCACTGAAGCTTTCTTT.

The chain has TRBV18 and TRBJ1-4; D is unclear. Germline lookup yields CDR1 KGHSH and CDR2 LQKENI. The CDR3 totals 13 residues. V was trimmed by 3 bases and J by 3 bases, leaving 5 bases between them. The CDR3, as DNA: TGTGCCAGCTCACCTACTTCTAATGAAAAACTGTTTTTT. Its protein product is CASSPTSNEKLFF.

This clone was found a few times. The rearrangement links TRBV28 to TRBJ2-2; D might be TRBD2 (6 bases). Trimming removed 5 bases from V and 0 bases from J, with 10 bases in between. This CDR3 has 15 residues. Germline loops: CDR1 MDHEN, CDR2 SYDVKM. The CDR3 DNA sequence: TGTGCCAGCAGTGTTAGCGGCGCGAACACCGGGGAGCTGTTTTTT. Translation gives CASSVSGANTGELFF.

This chain connects TRBV12-5 to TRBJ1-2; 9 bases are shared with TRBD1. This CDR3 is 15 amino acids long. In germline, CDR1 is LGHNT, CDR2 FRNRAP. Trimming removed 4 bases from V and 4 bases from J; junction bases left unmatched: 7. The CDR3 bases are TGTGCTAGTGGTTCAGACAGGGGGGGCTCCTATGGCTACACCTTC. Translated, it gives CASGSDRGGSYGYTF.

By share of the sample, this clone is medium-sized. The chain carries TRBV28 and TRBJ1-2; D ambiguous. The germline V gene encodes CDR1 MDHEN and CDR2 SYDVKM. The CDR3 extends over 16 amino acids. The germline V and J ends were trimmed by 2 bases and 10 bases, with 23 bases remaining between them. DNA for the CDR3: TGTGCCAGCAGTTTAGATCTAGACGGCAGATCTATGGACTACACCTTC. Protein sequence: CASSLDLDGRSMDYTF.

The chain is built from TRBV28 and TRBJ1-6; D is uncertain. The CDR3 spans 15 residues. V shed 3 bases and J shed 7 bases, with 13 bases lying between them. Germline CDR1 is MDHEN and CDR2 is SYDVKM. The CDR3 loop is CASSFSGGENSPLHF. The CDR3 DNA follows: TGTGCCAGCAGTTTTAGTGGAGGCGAGAATTCACCCCTCCACTTT.

The rearrangement joins TRBV10-3 to TRBJ1-5; TRBD1 matches at 7 bases. The CDR3 totals 13 residues. Germline assignment: CDR1 ENHRY and CDR2 SYGVKD. The V segment lost 11 bases and the J segment 1 base; nucleotides outside the gene matches: 5. CDR3 sequence reads: CAAAGQSNQPQHF. CDR3 DNA sequence: TGTGCCGCCGCGGGACAGAGCAATCAGCCCCAGCATTTT.

This clone was found a few times. The rearrangement uses TRBV15 and TRBJ1-6, with D unclear. Looked up from germline, CDR1 is LNHNV and CDR2 is YYDKDF (reference sequence). Trimming cost V 0 bases and J 10 bases, with 13 bases left between them. The CDR3 is 15 residues long. The DNA for the CDR3 is TGTGCCACCAGCAGAGACAAGGGTTCGGGATCACCCCTCCACTTT. This translates into CATSRDKGSGSPLHF.

The rearrangement links TRBV9 to TRBJ2-3, with TRBD2 as a possible D gene (6 bases). CDR3 size: 17 residues. Between the trimmed V and J ends, which lost 0 bases and 4 bases, there was a span of 18 bases. The V gene's germline CDR1 is SGDLS and CDR2 YYNGEE. CDR3 DNA sequence: TGTGCCAGCAGCGTAGCTTCTGGCGGGGTAGTTGCAGATACGCAGTATTTT. Translation gives CASSVASGGVVADTQYF.

This chain links TRBV4-1 with TRBJ1-5, with TRBD1 as a possible D gene (6 bases). The V and J ends lost 0 bases and 5 bases respectively, with 8 bases between them. Germline CDR1 MGHRA, CDR2 YSYEKL. This CDR3 region has 14 residues. In DNA, the CDR3 is TGCGCCAGCAGCCAAGATCACAGGGATCAGCCCCAGCATTTT. It is translated as CASSQDHRDQPQHF.

The chain couples TRBV6-1 to TRBJ1-1; D is possibly TRBD1 (6 bases). This CDR3 has 16 residues. The germline V gene encodes CDR1 MNHNS and CDR2 SASEGT. V was shortened by 2 bases and J by 0 bases, with 13 bases between the two germline ends. CDR3 residues: CASSETSGALNTEAFF. The CDR3 DNA reads as TGTGCCAGCAGTGAAACGTCAGGGGCTTTGAACACTGAAGCTTTCTTT.

The chain uses TRBV28 and TRBJ1-1; D is undetermined. The CDR3 has 14 amino acids. The germline gives CDR1 MDHEN, CDR2 SYDVKM. Trimming left V 2 bases short and J 3 bases short, with 10 bases between. The DNA of the CDR3 is TGTGCCAGCAGTTTAATCGAACGGTACACTGAAGCTTTCTTT. Its protein is CASSLIERYTEAFF.

This clone occurred a few times. The chain carries TRBV21-1 and TRBJ1-6; TRBD1, the table's D call, was not compared with the DNA. TRBV21-1 is a known pseudogene. The CDR3 spans 18 residues. As DNA, the CDR3 is TGTGCCAGCAGCATTCTAATGACAGGGGTAGGGTATGGTCCACCCCTCCACTTT. It yields the protein CASSILMTGVGYGPPLHF.

The chain employs TRBV4-2 and TRBJ2-2, with TRBD2 identical over 14 bases. Losses at the gene ends were 4 bases for V and 1 base for J; bases not matched to a gene: 8. Germline CDR1 LGHNA, CDR2 YNFKEQ. CDR3 size: 19 residues. The CDR3 nucleotides are TGTGCCAGCAGCCGAGGGACTAGCGGGAGATGGGGGAACACCGGGGAGCTGTTTTTT. It encodes CASSRGTSGRWGNTGELFF.

The chain joins TRBV28 to TRBJ2-1; TRBD2 matches at 9 bases. Germline values: CDR1 MDHEN, CDR2 SYDVKM. The V gene end was trimmed by 3 bases and the J gene end by 8 bases; junction bases not matched to a gene: 14. This CDR3 comprises 17 residues. CDR3: CASSFPLAGRKVDEQFF. The CDR3 DNA sequence: TGTGCCAGCAGTTTTCCTCTAGCGGGAAGAAAAGTCGATGAGCAGTTCTTC. Full variable domain (outside the CDR3, taken from reference TRBV28 and TRBJ2-1): DVKVTQSSRYLVKRTGEKVFLECVQDMDHENMFWYRQDPGLGLRLIYFSYDVKMKEKGDIPEGYSVSREKKERFSLILESASTNQTSMYLCASSFPLAGRKVDEQFFGPGTRLTVL.

The V call is TRBV4-2, the J call TRBJ2-1, with a tentative D call TRBD2 (5 bases). The CDR3 totals 15 residues. Germline CDR1 LGHNA, CDR2 YNFKEQ. Trimming stripped 6 bases from V and 5 bases from J, with 17 bases between. Written as DNA, the CDR3 is TGTGCCAGCAGACAACATGCCGCCGGGGACAATGAGCAGTTCTTC. Protein sequence: CASRQHAAGDNEQFF.

This clone was picked up a small number of times. V and J are TRBV7-6 and TRBJ1-2; D is ambiguous. Trimming cost V 1 base and J 4 bases, with 13 bases left between them. The CDR3 spans 15 residues. Looked up from germline, CDR1 is SGHVS and CDR2 is FNYEAQ. CDR3 DNA sequence: TGTGCCAGCAGCTTAGAGAGCGGGAAACCCTATGGCTACACCTTC. Its translation is CASSLESGKPYGYTF.

The rearrangement joins TRBV5-1 to TRBJ2-2, with no clear D. The CDR3 runs 15 residues. V shed 4 bases and J shed 0 bases, with 10 bases lying between them. The V gene's germline CDR1 is SGHRS and CDR2 YFSETQ. In nucleotides, the CDR3 is TGCGCCAGCAGCCCCTACCCCGCGAACACCGGGGAGCTGTTTTTT. It codes for CASSPYPANTGELFF. Full variable domain (missing parts from reference TRBV5-1 and TRBJ2-2): KAGVTQTPRYLIKTRGQQVTLSCSPISGHRSVSWYQQTPGQGLQFLFEYFSETQRNKGNFPGRFSGRQFSNSRSEMNVSTLELGDSALYLCASSPYPANTGELFFGEGSRLTVL.

The V call is TRBV19, the J call TRBJ2-4; 7 bases are shared with TRBD2. Trimming cost V 5 bases and J 2 bases; bases outside gene matches: 15. The CDR3 spans 18 residues. From germline, CDR1 is LNHDA and CDR2 SQIVND (reference sequence). CDR3 DNA: TGTGCCAGTAGTTCCAGGATGTCTAGCGGTGTGACCAAAAACATTCAGTACTTC. Protein product: CASSSRMSSGVTKNIQYF.